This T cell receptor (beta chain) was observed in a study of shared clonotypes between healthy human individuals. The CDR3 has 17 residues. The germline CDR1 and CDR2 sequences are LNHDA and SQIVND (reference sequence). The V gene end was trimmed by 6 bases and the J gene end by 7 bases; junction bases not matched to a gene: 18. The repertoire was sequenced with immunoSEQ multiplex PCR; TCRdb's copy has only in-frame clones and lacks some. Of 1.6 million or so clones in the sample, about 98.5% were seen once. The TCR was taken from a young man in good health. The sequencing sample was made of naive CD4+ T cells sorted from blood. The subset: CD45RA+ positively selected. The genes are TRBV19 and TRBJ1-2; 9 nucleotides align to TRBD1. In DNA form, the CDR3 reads TGTGCCAGTAGCTTCCTTCCTCCGGGACAGGGAATGAGTGGCTACACCTTC. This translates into CASSFLPPGQGMSGYTF.